The clone carrying this TCR beta chain appeared many times. The data belong to a study of molecular identifiers for immune sequencing clone quantification. TCRdb ran MiXCR on the PCR reads and lists one entry per CDR3 protein. The sample shows some 580,000 distinct CDR3 sequences, over 25% of them seen only once. The germline V gene has CDR1 SGHVS and CDR2 FNYEAQ. The germline V and J ends were trimmed by 2 bases and 8 bases, with 15 bases remaining between them. The length of the CDR3 is 14 residues. The V call is TRBV7-6, the J call TRBJ1-1; D might be TRBD1 (5 bases). The specimen was naive CD8+ T cells from blood, with Jurkat cell RNA spiked in. The sample's subset: FACS-sorted CD8+CD4-CCR7+CD45RA+ naive T cells. The receptor comes from a human donor in good health. Some libraries in this study had Jurkat cell RNA spiked in. CDR3 in DNA: TGTGCCAGCAGCTTATATCCACCCCCAGGGGAAGCTTTCTTT. Translated, it gives CASSLYPPPGEAFF.